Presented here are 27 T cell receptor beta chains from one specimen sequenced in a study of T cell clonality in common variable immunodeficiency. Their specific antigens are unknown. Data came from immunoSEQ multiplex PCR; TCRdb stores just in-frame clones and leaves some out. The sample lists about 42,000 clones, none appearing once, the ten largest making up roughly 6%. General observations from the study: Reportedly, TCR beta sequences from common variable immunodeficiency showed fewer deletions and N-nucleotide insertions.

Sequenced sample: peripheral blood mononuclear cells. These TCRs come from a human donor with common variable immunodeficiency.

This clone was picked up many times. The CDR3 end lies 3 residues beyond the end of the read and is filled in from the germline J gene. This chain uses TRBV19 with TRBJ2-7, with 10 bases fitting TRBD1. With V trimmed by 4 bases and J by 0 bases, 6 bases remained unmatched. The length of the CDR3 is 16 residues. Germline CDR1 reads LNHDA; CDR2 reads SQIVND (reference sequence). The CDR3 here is CASSTPGQGTSYEQYF. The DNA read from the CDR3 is TGTGCCAGTAGTACCCCGGGACAGGGGACCTCCTACGAG.

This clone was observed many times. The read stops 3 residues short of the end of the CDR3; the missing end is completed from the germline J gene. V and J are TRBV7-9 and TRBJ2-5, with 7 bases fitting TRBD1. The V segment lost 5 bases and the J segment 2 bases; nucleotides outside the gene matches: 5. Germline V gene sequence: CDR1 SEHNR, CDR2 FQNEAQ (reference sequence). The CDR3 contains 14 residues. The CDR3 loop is CASSVGTAQETQYF. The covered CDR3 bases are TGTGCCAGCAGCGTAGGGACAGCTCAAGAGACC. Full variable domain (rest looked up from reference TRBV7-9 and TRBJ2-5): DTGVSQNPRHKITKRGQNVTFRCDPISEHNRLYWYRQTLGQGPEFLTYFQNEAQLEKSRLLSDRFSAERPKGSFSTLEIQRTEQGDSAMYLCASSVGTAQETQYFGPGTRLLVL.

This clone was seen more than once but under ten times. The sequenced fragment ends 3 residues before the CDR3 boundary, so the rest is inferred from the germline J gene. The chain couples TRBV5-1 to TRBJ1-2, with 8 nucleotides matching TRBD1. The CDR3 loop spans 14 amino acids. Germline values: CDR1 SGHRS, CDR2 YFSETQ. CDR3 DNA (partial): TGCGCCAGCAGACTAACAGGGGGTCCACCATTC. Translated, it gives CASRLTGGPPF. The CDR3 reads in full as CASRLTGGPPFYTF.

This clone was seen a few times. The covered CDR3 bases are TGTGCCAGCAGTGACCCCGCAGGGGGGAATACTGAA. Residues: CASSDPAGGNTE. The CDR3 in its entirety is CASSDPAGGNTEAFF. This chain links TRBV6-1 with TRBJ1-1, with 7 nucleotides matching TRBD1. With the read ending 3 residues before the CDR3 end, the germline J gene is used to fill in that end. Germline V CDR1 and CDR2: MNHNS, SASEGT. V shed 3 bases and J 5 bases; nucleotides not matched to a gene: 9. This CDR3 spans 15 amino acids.

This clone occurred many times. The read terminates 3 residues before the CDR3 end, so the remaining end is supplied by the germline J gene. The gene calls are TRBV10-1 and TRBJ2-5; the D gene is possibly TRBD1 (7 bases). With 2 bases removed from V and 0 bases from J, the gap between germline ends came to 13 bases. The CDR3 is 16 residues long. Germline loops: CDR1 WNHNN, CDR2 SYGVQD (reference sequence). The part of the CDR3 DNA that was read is TGCGCCAGCAGTGAGGGGGGGACAGCGTACCAAGAGACC. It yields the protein CASSEGGTAYQET. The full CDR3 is CASSEGGTAYQETQYF.

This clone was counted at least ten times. CDR3 loop: CASSWDRSTDTQYF. The sequenced part of the CDR3 DNA is TGTGCCAGCAGCTGGGACAGAAGCACAGATACG. J is TRBJ2-3 and V is TRBV7-9; 7 bases are a match to TRBD1. The CDR3 is cut off 3 residues early in the read; its end comes from the germline J gene. The germline V gene has CDR1 SEHNR and CDR2 FQNEAQ (reference sequence). The V and J ends lost 4 bases and 0 bases, in that order; junction bases with no gene match: 1. This CDR3 is built from 14 residues.

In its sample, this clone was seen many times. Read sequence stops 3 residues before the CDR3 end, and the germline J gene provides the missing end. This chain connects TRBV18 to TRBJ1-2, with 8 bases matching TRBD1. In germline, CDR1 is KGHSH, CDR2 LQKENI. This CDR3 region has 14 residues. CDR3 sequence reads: CASSPPGQDWGYTF. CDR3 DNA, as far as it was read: TGTGCCAGCTCACCACCGGGACAGGATTGGGGC.

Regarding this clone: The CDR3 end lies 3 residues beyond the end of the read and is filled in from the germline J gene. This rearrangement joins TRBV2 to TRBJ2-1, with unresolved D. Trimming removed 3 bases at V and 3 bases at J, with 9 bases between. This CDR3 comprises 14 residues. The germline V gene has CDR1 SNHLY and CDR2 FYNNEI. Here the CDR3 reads CASSEGQDYNEQFF. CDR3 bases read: TGTGCCAGCAGTGAGGGCCAAGACTACAATGAG. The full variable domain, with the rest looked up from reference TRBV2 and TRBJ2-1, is EPEVTQTPSHQVTQMGQEVILRCVPISNHLYFYWYRQILGQKVEFLVSFYNNEISEKSEIFDDQFSVERPDGSNFTLKIRSTKLEDSAMYFCASSEGQDYNEQFFGPGTRLTVL.

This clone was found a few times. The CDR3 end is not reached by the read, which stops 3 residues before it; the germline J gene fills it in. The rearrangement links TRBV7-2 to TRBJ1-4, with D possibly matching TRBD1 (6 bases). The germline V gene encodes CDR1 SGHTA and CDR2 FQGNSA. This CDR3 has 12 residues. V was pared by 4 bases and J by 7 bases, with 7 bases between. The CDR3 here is CASSYRAEKLFF. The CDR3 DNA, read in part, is TGTGCCAGCAGCTACAGGGCTGAAAAA.

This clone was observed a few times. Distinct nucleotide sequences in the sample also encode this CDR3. This chain's CDR3 is CASSPGASGAYEQYF. The sequenced part of the CDR3 DNA is TGTGCCAGCAGCCCCGGGGCTAGCGGGGCCTACGAG. V usage is TRBV7-3 and J usage is TRBJ2-7, with 9 bases aligning to TRBD2. The CDR3 goes on 3 residues after the read ends, and that part is filled in from the germline J gene. From germline, CDR1 is SGHTA and CDR2 FQGTGA. Trimming took 5 bases from V and 2 from J; bases not matched to a gene: 7. The length of the CDR3 is 15 residues.

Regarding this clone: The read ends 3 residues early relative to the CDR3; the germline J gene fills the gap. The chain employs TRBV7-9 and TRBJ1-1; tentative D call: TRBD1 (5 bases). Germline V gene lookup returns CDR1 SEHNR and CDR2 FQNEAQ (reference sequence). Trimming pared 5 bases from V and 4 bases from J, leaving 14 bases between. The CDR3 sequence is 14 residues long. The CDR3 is CASSPIREATEAFF. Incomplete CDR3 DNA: TGTGCCAGCAGCCCAATCAGGGAAGCCACTGAA.

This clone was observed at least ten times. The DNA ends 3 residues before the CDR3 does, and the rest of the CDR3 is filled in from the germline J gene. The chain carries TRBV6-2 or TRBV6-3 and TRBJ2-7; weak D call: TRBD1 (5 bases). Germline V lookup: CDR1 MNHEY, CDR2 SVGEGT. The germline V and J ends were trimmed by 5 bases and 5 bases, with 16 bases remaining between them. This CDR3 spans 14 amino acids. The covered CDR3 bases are TGTGCCAGCAGTAAAATGACAGTTGGAGACGAG. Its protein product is CASSKMTVGDE. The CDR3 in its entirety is CASSKMTVGDEQYF.

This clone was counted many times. The CDR3 spells CAWSHDSAPEAFF. CDR3 bases read: TGTGCCTGGAGCCACGACTCAGCCCCTGAA. The chain recombines TRBV30 with TRBJ1-1; D not certain. From the germline J gene comes the end of the CDR3, since the read stops 3 residues before it. Deletions cut 3 bases from V and 6 bases from J, with 14 bases between. The CDR3 covers 13 residues. CDR1 is GTSNPN and CDR2 is SVGIG in the germline V gene (reference sequence).

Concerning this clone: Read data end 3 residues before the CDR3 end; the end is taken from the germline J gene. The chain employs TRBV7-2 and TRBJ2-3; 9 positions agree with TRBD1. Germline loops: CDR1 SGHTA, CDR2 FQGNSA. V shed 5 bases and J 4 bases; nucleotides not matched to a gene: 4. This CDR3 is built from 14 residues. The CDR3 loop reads CASSPGQGPDTQYF. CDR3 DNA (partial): TGTGCCAGCAGCCCGGGACAGGGTCCAGATACG.

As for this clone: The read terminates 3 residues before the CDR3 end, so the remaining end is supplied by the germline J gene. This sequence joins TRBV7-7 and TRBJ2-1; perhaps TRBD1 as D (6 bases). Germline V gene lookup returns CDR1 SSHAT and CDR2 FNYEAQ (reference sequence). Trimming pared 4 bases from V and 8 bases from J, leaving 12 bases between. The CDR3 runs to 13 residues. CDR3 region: CASSSARTDEQFF. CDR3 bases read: TGTGCCAGCAGCTCCGCCCGGACAGATGAG.

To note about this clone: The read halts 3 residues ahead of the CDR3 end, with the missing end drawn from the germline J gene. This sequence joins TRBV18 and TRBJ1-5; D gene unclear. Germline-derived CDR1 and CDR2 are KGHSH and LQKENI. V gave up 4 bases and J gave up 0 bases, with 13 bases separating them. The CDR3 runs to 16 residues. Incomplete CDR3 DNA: TGTGCCAGCTCACGAGACGGACTATATAGCAATCAGCCC. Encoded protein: CASSRDGLYSNQP. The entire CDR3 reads CASSRDGLYSNQPQHF.

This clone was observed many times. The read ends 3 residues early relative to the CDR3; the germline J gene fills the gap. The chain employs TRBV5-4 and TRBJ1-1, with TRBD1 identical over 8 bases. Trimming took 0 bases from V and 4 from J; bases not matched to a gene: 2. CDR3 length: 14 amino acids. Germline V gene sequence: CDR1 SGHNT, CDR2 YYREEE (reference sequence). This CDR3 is CASSLETGGTEAFF. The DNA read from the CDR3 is TGTGCCAGCAGCTTGGAAACAGGGGGCACTGAA.

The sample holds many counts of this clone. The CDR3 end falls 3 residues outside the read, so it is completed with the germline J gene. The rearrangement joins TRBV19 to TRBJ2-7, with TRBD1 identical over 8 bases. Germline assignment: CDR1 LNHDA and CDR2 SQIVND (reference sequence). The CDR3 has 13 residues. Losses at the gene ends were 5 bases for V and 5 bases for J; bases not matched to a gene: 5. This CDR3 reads CASSVGQGHEQYF. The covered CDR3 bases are TGTGCCAGTAGTGTAGGACAGGGCCACGAG.

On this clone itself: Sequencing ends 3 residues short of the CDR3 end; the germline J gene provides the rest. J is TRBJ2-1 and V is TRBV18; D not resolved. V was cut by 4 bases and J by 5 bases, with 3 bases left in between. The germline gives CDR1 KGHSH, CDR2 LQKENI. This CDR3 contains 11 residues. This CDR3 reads CASSLNNEQFF. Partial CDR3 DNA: TGTGCCAGCTCACTTAACAATGAG.

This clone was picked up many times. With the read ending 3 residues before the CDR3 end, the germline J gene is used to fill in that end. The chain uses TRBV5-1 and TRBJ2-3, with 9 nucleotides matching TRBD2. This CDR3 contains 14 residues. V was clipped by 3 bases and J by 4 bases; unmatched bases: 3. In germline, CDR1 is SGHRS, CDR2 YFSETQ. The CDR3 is CASSSSGRSDTQYF. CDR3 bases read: TGCGCCAGCAGCTCCAGCGGGAGGTCAGATACG.

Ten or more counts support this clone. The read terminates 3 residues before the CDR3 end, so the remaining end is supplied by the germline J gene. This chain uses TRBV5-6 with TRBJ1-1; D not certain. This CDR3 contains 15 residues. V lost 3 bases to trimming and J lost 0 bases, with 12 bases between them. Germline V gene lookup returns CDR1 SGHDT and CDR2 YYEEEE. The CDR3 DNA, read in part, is TGTGCCAGCAGCTCAAACAGTCGCATGAACACTGAA. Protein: CASSSNSRMNTE. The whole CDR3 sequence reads CASSSNSRMNTEAFF.

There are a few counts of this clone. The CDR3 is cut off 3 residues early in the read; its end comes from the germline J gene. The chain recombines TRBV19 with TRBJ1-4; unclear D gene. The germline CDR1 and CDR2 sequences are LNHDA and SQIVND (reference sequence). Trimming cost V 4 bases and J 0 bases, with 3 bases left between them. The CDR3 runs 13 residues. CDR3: CASSSATNEKLFF. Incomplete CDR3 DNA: TGTGCCAGTAGTAGCGCAACTAATGAAAAA.

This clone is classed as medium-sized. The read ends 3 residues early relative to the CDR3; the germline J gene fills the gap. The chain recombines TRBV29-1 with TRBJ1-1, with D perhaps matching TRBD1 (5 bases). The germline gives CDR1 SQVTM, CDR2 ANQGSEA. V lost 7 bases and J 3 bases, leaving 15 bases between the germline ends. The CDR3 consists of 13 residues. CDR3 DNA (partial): TGCAGCGGACAGCTCGGACGGGACACTGAA. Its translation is CSGQLGRDTE. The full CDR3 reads CSGQLGRDTEAFF.

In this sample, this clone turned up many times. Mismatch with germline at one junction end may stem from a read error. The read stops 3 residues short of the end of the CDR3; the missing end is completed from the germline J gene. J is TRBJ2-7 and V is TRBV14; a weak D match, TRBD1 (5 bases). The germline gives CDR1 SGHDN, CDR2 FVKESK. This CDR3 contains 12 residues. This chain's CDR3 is CASNQRGSEQYF. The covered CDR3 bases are TGTGCCAGCAACCAAAGGGGTTCCGAG.

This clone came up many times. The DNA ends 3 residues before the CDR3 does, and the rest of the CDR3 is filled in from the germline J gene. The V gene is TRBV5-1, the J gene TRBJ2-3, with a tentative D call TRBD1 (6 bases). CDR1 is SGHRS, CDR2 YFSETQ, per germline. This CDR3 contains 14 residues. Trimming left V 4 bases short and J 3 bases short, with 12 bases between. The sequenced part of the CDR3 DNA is TGCGCCAGCAGCCGCTACCAGGGGACAGATACG. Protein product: CASSRYQGTDT. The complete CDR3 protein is CASSRYQGTDTQYF.

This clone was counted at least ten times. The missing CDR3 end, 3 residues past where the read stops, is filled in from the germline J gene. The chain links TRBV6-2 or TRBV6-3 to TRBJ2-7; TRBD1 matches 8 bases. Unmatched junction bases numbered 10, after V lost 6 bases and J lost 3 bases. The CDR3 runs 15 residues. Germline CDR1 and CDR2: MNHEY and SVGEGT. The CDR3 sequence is CASSRGTGLIYEQYF. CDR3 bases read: TGTGCCAGCAGCCGGGGGACAGGTCTTATCTACGAG.

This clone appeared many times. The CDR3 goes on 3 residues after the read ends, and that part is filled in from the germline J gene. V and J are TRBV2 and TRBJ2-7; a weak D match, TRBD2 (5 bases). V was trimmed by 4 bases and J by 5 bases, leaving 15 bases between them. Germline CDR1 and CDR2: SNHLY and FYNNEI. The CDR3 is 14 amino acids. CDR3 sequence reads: CASSGSLAGNEQYF. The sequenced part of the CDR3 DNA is TGTGCCAGCAGTGGGTCGCTAGCCGGCAACGAG.